These T cell receptor beta chains were read from a single sample in a study of blood T cell repertoires in COVID-19. Here immunoSEQ multiplex PCR was the method, and the copy in TCRdb shows in-frame clones only, minus some. The sample consists of some 80,000 clones, just under 85% of them appearing once. Source material: peripheral blood. Every receptor here comes from a man older than 75 with active or convalescent COVID-19. Both conserved end residues are part of each CDR3. A D gene is named only where the DNA matches it firmly. Clone size, where shown, is once, few, many, or a class for clones that have expanded.

v_gene	d_gene	j_gene	abundance	CDR3aa	CDR3nt
TRBV5-4	.	TRBJ1-2	.	CASTQMAGSNGYTF	TGTGCCAGCACCCAGATGGCAGGCAGCAATGGCTACACCTTC
TRBV11-1	TRBD1	TRBJ1-2	.	CASSLDRVYGYTF	TGTGCCAGCAGCTTGGACAGGGTCTATGGCTACACCTTC
TRBV11-1	TRBD2	TRBJ2-3	.	CASSLFREGTDTQYF	TGTGCCAGCAGCTTATTTCGGGAGGGGACAGATACGCAGTATTTT
TRBV7-6	.	TRBJ1-4	.	CASSLDRSSEKLFF	TGTGCCAGCAGCTTAGACCGATCCAGTGAAAAACTGTTTTTT
TRBV12-5	.	TRBJ1-5	few	CASALSGPTGPQHF	TGTGCTAGTGCCCTCTCGGGTCCCACAGGGCCCCAGCATTTT
TRBV19	TRBD2	TRBJ2-3	.	CASHTSGGLTDTQYF	TGTGCCAGCCACACTAGCGGGGGGCTCACAGATACGCAGTATTTT
TRBV7-2	TRBD2	TRBJ2-1	.	CASSFGGSGGTYNEQFF	TGTGCCAGCAGCTTTGGGGGTAGCGGGGGGACCTACAATGAGCAGTTCTTC
TRBV12-3/TRBV12-4	.	TRBJ2-3	.	CASSFGTTDTQYF	TGTGCCAGCAGTTTTGGGACAACAGATACGCAGTATTTT
TRBV6-4	.	TRBJ1-5	.	CASSKEGGQPQHF	TGTGCCAGCAGTAAAGAGGGCGGGCAGCCCCAGCATTTT
TRBV7-8	.	TRBJ2-1	once	CASSTRQGNEQFF	TGTGCCAGCAGCACCCGCCAGGGCAATGAGCAGTTCTTC
TRBV29-1	.	TRBJ2-1	.	CSARFRSYNEQFF	TGCAGCGCCCGGTTCCGTTCCTACAATGAGCAGTTCTTC
TRBV5-1	.	TRBJ1-1	.	CASSLGQKNTEAFF	TGCGCCAGCAGCTTGGGACAGAAGAACACTGAAGCTTTCTTT
TRBV6-6	TRBD1	TRBJ1-5	.	CASSSGTEQPQHF	TGTGCCAGCAGTTCAGGGACAGAGCAGCCCCAGCATTTT
TRBV7-2	.	TRBJ1-2	once	CASSLGRGESYTF	TGTGCCAGCAGCTTAGGAAGGGGTGAGAGCTACACCTTC
TRBV2	TRBD1	TRBJ2-1	once	CASKGPGTGTNEQFF	TGTGCCAGCAAAGGGCCGGGGACAGGGACCAATGAGCAGTTCTTC
TRBV6-5	TRBD2	TRBJ2-1	.	CASSTSGSSYNEQFF	TGTGCCAGCAGCACCAGCGGGAGCTCCTACAATGAGCAGTTCTTC
TRBV18	.	TRBJ1-3	.	CASSPGTDGNTIYF	TGTGCCAGCTCACCTGGGACTGATGGAAACACCATATATTTT
TRBV24-1	.	TRBJ1-5	.	CATSHAGSNQPQHF	TGTGCCACCAGCCACGCGGGTAGCAATCAGCCCCAGCATTTT
TRBV3-1/TRBV3-2	.	TRBJ1-6	.	CASSQVAGNSPLHF	TGTGCCAGCAGCCAAGTAGCTGGGAATTCACCCCTCCACTTT
TRBV24-1	.	TRBJ2-3	.	CATSGRGLTSTDTQYF	TGTGCCACCAGTGGAAGGGGACTTACAAGCACAGATACGCAGTATTTT
TRBV20-1	TRBD1	TRBJ1-5	once	CSASNRRTGLGNQPQHF	TGCAGTGCTAGTAACAGAAGGACAGGGCTCGGCAATCAGCCCCAGCATTTT
TRBV28	TRBD1	TRBJ1-1	.	CASSFEPGQGVDEAFF	TGTGCCAGCAGTTTTGAGCCGGGACAGGGGGTCGATGAAGCTTTCTTT
TRBV5-1	TRBD1	TRBJ1-4	.	CASSLAADRATNEKLFF	TGCGCCAGCAGCTTGGCGGCGGACAGGGCTACTAATGAAAAACTGTTTTTT
TRBV7-9	.	TRBJ1-1	few	CASSLKGEAFF	TGTGCCAGCAGCTTAAAGGGGGAAGCTTTCTTT
TRBV5-1	TRBD2	TRBJ2-1	.	CASSLSLAGGGEQFF	TGCGCCAGCAGCTTGTCCCTAGCGGGAGGGGGTGAGCAGTTCTTC
TRBV9	.	TRBJ2-3	.	CASSVGPSSSTDTQYF	TGTGCCAGCAGCGTAGGTCCTAGCAGTAGCACAGATACGCAGTATTTT
TRBV6-6	TRBD1	TRBJ1-5	.	CASSYRDREQPQHF	TGTGCCAGCAGTTACCGGGACAGGGAACAGCCCCAGCATTTT